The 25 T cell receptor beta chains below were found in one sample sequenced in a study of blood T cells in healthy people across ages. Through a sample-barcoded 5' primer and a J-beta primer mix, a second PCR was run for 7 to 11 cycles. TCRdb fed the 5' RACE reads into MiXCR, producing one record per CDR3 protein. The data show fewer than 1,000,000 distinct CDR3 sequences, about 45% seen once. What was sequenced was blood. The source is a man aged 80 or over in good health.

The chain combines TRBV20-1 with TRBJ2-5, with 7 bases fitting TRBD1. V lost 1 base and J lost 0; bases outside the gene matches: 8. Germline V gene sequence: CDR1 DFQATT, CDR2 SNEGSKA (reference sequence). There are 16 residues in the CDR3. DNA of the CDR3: TGCAGTGCTAGAGGACAGGGAAACTTGTACCAAGAGACCCAGTACTTC. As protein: CSARGQGNLYQETQYF.

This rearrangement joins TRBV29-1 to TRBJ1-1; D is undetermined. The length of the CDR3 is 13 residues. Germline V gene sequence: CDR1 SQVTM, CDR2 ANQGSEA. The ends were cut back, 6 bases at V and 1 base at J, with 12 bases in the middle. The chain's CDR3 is CSVDQATNTEAFF. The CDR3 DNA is TGCAGCGTCGACCAGGCTACGAACACTGAAGCTTTCTTT.

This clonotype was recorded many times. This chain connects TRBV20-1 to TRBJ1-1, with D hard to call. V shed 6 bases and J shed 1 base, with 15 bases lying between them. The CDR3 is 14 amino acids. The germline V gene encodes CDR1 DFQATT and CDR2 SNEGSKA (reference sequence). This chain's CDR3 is CSAEGANWNTEAFF. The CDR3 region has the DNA TGCAGTGCCGAAGGAGCCAATTGGAACACTGAAGCTTTCTTT.

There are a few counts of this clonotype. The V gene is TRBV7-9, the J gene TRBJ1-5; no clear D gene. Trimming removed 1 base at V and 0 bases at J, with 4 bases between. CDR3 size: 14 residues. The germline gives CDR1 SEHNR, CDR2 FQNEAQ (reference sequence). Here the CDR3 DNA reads TGTGCCAGCAGCTTAGAGAATAGCAATCAGCCCCAGCATTTT. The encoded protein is CASSLENSNQPQHF.

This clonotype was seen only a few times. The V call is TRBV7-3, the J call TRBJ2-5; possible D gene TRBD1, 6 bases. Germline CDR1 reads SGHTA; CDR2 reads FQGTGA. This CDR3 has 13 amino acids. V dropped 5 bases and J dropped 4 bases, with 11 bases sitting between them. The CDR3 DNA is TGTGCCAGCAGCCATTCCAGGGGAGAGACCCAGTACTTC. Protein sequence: CASSHSRGETQYF. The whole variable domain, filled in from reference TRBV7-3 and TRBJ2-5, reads GAGVSQTPSNKVTEKGKYVELRCDPISGHTALYWYRQSLGQGPEFLIYFQGTGAADDSGLPNDRFFAVRPEGSVSTLKIQRTERGDSAVYLCASSHSRGETQYFGPGTRLLVL.

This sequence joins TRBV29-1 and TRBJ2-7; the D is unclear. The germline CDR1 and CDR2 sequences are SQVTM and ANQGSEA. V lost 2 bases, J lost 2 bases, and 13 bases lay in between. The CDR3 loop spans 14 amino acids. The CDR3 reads CSVENSLDPYEQYF. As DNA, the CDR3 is TGCAGCGTTGAAAATTCGCTGGACCCCTACGAGCAGTACTTC.

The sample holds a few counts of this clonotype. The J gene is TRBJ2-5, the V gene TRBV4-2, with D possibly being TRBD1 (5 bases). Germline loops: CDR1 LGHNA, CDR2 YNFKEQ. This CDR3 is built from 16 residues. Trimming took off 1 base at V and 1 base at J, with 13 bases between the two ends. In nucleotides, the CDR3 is TGTGCCAGCAGCCAAGGCCCAGGGTTATCCCAAGAGACCCAGTACTTC. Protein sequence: CASSQGPGLSQETQYF.

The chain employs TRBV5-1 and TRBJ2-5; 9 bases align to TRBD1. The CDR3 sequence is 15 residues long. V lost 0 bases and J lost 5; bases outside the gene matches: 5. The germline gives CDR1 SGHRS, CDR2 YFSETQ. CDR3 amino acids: CASSLAQGATETQYF. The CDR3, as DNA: TGCGCCAGCAGCTTGGCACAGGGGGCGACGGAGACCCAGTACTTC.

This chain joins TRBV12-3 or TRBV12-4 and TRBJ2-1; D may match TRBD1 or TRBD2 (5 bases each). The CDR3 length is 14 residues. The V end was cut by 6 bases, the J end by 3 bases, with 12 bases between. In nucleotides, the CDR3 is TGTGCCAGCAGCCGCAGGGACGACTACAATGAGCAGTTCTTC. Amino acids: CASSRRDDYNEQFF.

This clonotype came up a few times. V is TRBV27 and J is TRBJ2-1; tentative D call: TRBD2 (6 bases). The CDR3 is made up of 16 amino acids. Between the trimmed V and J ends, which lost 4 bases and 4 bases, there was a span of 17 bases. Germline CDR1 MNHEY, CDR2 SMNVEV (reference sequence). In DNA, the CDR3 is TGTGCCAGCAGTTCACCCGGGACTCCCCTATACAATGAGCAGTTCTTC. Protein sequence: CASSSPGTPLYNEQFF.

CDR3 protein: CASSFATSGRARHNEQYF. CDR3 coding DNA: TGTGCCAGCAGCTTTGCGACTAGCGGGAGGGCGCGACACAATGAGCAGTACTTC. This chain connects TRBV7-2 to TRBJ2-7; 14 nucleotides match TRBD2. The CDR3 totals 18 residues. V was clipped by 3 bases and J by 7 bases; unmatched bases: 14. Germline V gene sequence: CDR1 SGHTA, CDR2 FQGNSA.

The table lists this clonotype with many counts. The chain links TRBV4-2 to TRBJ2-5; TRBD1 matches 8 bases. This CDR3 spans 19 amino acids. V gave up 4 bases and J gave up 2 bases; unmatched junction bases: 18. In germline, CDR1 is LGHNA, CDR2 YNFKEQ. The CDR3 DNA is TGTGCCAGCAGCCCTGGGGTAGGCTTCGGACAGGGTGGTCAAGAGACCCAGTACTTC. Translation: CASSPGVGFGQGGQETQYF.

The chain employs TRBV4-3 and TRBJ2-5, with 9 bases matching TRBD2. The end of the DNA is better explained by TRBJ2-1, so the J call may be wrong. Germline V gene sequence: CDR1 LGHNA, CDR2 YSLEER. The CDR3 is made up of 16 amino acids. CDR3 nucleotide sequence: TGCGCCAGCAGCCAAGTTATAGCGGGAGCATCAGAGACCCAGTTCTTC. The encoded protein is CASSQVIAGASETQFF.

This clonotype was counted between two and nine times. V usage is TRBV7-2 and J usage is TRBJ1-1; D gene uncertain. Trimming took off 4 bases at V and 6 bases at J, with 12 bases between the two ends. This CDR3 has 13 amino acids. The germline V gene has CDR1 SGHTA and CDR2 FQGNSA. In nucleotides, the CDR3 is TGTGCCAGCAGCTCAAACGAACGGGCTGAAGCTTTCTTT. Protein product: CASSSNERAEAFF.

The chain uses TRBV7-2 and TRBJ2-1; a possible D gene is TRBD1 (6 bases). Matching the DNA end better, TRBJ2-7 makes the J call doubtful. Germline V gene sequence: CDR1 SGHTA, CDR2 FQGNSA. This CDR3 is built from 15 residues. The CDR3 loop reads CASSLKTGRNYEQYF. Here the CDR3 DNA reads TGTGCCAGCAGCTTAAAGACAGGTCGGAACTACGAGCAGTACTTC.

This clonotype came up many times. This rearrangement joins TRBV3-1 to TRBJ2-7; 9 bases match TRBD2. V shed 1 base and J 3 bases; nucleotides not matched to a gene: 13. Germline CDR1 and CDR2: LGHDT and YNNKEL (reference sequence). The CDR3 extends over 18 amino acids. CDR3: CASSQGITSGPEFYEQYF. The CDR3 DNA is TGTGCCAGCAGCCAAGGGATCACTAGCGGGCCAGAGTTCTACGAGCAGTACTTC.

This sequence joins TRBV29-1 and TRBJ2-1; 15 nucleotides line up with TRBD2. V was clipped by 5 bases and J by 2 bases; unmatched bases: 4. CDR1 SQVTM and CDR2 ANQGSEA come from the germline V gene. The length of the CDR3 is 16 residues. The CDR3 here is CSVTGLAGGTYNEQFF. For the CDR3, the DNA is TGCAGCGTTACGGGACTAGCGGGAGGAACCTACAATGAGCAGTTCTTC.

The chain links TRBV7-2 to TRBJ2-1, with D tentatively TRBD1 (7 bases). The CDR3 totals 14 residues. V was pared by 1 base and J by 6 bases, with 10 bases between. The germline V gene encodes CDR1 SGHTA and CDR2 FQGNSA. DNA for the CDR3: TGTGCCAGCAGCTTAGGCGGGACAGCCAATGAGCAGTTCTTC. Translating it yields CASSLGGTANEQFF.

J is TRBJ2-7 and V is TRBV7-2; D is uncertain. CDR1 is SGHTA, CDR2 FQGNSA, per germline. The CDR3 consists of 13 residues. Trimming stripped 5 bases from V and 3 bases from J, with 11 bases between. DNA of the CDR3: TGTGCCAGCAGCCCGCGCAGCGACTACGAGCAGTACTTC. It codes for CASSPRSDYEQYF. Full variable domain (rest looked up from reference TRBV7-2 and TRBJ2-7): GAGVSQSPSNKVTEKGKDVELRCDPISGHTALYWYRQSLGQGLEFLIYFQGNSAPDKSGLPSDRFSAERTGGSVSTLTIQRTQQEDSAVYLCASSPRSDYEQYFGPGTRLTVT.

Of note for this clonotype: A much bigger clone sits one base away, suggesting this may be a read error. The CDR3: CSVEEREARSDAQYF. The DNA for the CDR3 is TGCAGCGTTGAAGAGCGGGAGGCCCGGTCAGATGCGCAGTATTTT. V and J are TRBV29-1 and TRBJ2-3; 8 bases line up with TRBD2. Per germline, CDR1 SQVTM and CDR2 ANQGSEA. The CDR3 sequence is 15 residues long.

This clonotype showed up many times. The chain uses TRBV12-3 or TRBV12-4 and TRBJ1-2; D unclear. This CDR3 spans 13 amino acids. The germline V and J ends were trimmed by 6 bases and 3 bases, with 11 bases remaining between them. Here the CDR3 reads CASSLPGYYGYTF. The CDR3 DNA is TGTGCCAGCAGCCTTCCGGGGTACTATGGCTACACCTTC.

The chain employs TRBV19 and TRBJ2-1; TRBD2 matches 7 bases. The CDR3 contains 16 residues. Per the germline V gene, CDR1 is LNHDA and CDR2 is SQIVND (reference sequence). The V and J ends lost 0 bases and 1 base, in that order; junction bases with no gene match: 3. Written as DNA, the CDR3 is TGTGCCAGTAGTATAGAGGCTAGCGGATCCTACAATGAGCAGTTCTTC. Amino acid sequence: CASSIEASGSYNEQFF.

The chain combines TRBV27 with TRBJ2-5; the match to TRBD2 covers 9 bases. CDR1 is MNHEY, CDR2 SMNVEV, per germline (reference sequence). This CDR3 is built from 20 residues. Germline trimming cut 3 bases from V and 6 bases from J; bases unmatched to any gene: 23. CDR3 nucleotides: TGTGCCAGCAGTTTTCCAAAAGAGAGACCTAGCGGGAATCTCAAGAAGACCCAGTACTTC. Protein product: CASSFPKERPSGNLKKTQYF.

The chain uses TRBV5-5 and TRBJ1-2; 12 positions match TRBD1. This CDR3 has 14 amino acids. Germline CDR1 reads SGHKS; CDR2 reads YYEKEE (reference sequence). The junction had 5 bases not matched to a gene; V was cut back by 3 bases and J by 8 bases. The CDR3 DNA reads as TGTGCCAGCAGCTGGGACAGGGGGCTCGGCGGCTACACCTTC. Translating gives CASSWDRGLGGYTF.

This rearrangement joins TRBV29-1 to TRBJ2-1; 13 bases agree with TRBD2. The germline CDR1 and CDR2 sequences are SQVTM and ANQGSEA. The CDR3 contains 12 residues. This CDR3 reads CSAGLAGAAQFF. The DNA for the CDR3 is TGCAGTGCCGGACTAGCGGGAGCGGCCCAGTTCTTC.